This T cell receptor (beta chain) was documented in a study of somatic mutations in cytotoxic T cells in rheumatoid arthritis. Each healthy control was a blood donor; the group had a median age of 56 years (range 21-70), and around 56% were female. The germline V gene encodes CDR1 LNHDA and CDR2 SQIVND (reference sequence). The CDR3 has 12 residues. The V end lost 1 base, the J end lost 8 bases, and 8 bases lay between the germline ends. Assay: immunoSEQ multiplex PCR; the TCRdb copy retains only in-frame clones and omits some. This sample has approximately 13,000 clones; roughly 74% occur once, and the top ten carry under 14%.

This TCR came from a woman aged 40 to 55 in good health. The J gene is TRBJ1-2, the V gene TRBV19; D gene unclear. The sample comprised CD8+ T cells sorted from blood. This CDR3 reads CASSIGGSGYTF. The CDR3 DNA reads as TGTGCCAGTAGTATAGGAGGTAGCGGCTACACCTTC.